The source of this T cell receptor (beta chain) is a study of OX40 agonist ivuxolimab in advanced cancers. The overall study: Patients treated during dose escalation were battling hepatocellular carcinoma, melanoma, renal cell or head and neck cancer. Three patients got partial responses; one had hepatocellular carcinoma and two had cutaneous melanoma.

TCRdb keeps only in-frame clones here, not all; method: immunoSEQ multiplex PCR. The data contain 22,000 or so clones, nearly 80% of them singletons. Study-level results: Clonal expansion in partial responders at 0.1-3.0 mg/kg ranked among the lowest.

Exclusion of a patient followed from autoimmune disease history or systemic immunosuppression. Of note for this clone: Its antigen is unidentified.

The V gene's germline CDR1 is SGHNT and CDR2 YYREEE (reference sequence). The CDR3 loop spans 15 amino acids. V shed 0 bases and J 3 bases; nucleotides not matched to a gene: 4. The source material was CD4+ or CD8+ T cells sorted from blood, sampled in a trial of the OX40 agonist ivuxolimab. This chain uses TRBV5-4 with TRBJ2-7, with 9 nucleotides matching TRBD2. This sequence was found in an adult with an advanced solid tumor such as melanoma, head and neck, liver or kidney cancer. The CDR3 sequence is CASSLELAGSYEQYF. CDR3 bases: TGTGCCAGCAGCTTGGAGCTAGCGGGGAGCTACGAGCAGTACTTC. Looking up the rest from reference TRBV5-4 and TRBJ2-7 gives the full variable domain: ETGVTQSPTHLIKTRGQQVTLRCSSQSGHNTVSWYQQALGQGPQFIFQYYREEENGRGNFPPRFSGLQFPNYSSELNVNALELDDSALYLCASSLELAGSYEQYFGPGTRLTVT.